These T cell receptor beta chains were read from a single sample in a study of cytomegalovirus exposure and HLA in healthy donors. Method: immunoSEQ multiplex PCR; TCRdb's copy keeps in-frame clones and lacks some. The data show approximately 190,000 clones, with over 60% seen just once and around 2.2% held by the top ten. The sequencing sample was made of PBMCs. The receptors stem from a woman aged 30 to 39 in good health and CMV-seropositive. CDR3s include the opening cysteine and the closing phenylalanine or tryptophan. D genes are given only for firm matches. Rows give clone size only sometimes, using once, few, many, or a class for an expanded clone.

j_call | d_call | clone_size | v_call | cdr3_nt | cdr3_aa
TRBJ2-2 | . | . | TRBV2 | TGTGCCAGCATGGTATCGGGGGTGGGCACCGGGGAGCTGTTTTTT | CASMVSGVGTGELFF
TRBJ2-5 | . | . | TRBV18 | TGTGCCAGCTCACCCCCCTTCGGCAGGAACGGAGGGGAGACCCAGTACTTC | CASSPPFGRNGGETQYF
TRBJ1-3 | . | . | TRBV12-5 | TGTGCTAGTGGTTTGGACTCCGGAAACACCATATATTTT | CASGLDSGNTIYF
TRBJ2-3 | . | . | TRBV27 | TGTGCCAGCAGTTTCTTCCCCGCGGGCACAGATACGCAGTATTTT | CASSFFPAGTDTQYF
TRBJ1-2 | TRBD1 | . | TRBV28 | TGTGCCAGCAGTTTCCCGACAGGGGGAGGCTACACCTTC | CASSFPTGGGYTF
TRBJ2-5 | TRBD2 | once | TRBV5-4 | TGTGCCAGCAGCTTTGGTACTAGCGGGGTACACCAAGAGACCCAGTACTTC | CASSFGTSGVHQETQYF
TRBJ2-7 | . | . | TRBV6-1 | TGTGCCAGCAGTTTTTCCCCGGGTTACTCCTACGAGCAGTACTTC | CASSFSPGYSYEQYF
TRBJ2-1 | . | . | TRBV4-1 | TGCGCCAGCAGCCCCCCCGGACTTCCCAATGAACAGTTCTTC | CASSPPGLPNEQFF
TRBJ2-5 | TRBD1 | . | TRBV6-6 | TGTGCCAGCAGTTACCCTGGGACAGGGAGTCAAGAGACCCAGTACTTC | CASSYPGTGSQETQYF
TRBJ2-3 | TRBD1 | . | TRBV27 | TGTGCCAGCAGTTGGGGACAGGGGACAGATACGCAGTATTTT | CASSWGQGTDTQYF
TRBJ1-4 | TRBD1 | few | TRBV11-2 | TGTGCCAGCAGCAGGACTCGGACAGGGATTGCAGGAACTAATGAAAAACTGTTTTTT | CASSRTRTGIAGTNEKLFF
TRBJ2-5 | TRBD1 | . | TRBV18 | TGTGCCAGCTCACCACAGGGACAGAACCAAGAGACCCAGTACTTC | CASSPQGQNQETQYF
TRBJ2-5 | TRBD1 | . | TRBV5-1 | TGCGCCAGCAGCCTACCGGGACAGGCGTATCAAGAGACCCAGTACTTC | CASSLPGQAYQETQYF
TRBJ2-7 | TRBD1 | . | TRBV7-2 | TGTGCCAGCAGCTTAGACAGGGGCGAACCCTACGAGCAGTACTTC | CASSLDRGEPYEQYF
TRBJ1-3 | . | . | TRBV4-2 | TGTGCCAGCAGCCCCGTCGGTGGGGCTCCAGGAAACACCATATATTTT | CASSPVGGAPGNTIYF
TRBJ2-7 | TRBD2 | once | TRBV19 | TGTGCCAGTAGTATCGCGGGAGGTTTAGACGAGCAGTACTTC | CASSIAGGLDEQYF
TRBJ2-7 | TRBD1 | . | TRBV7-2 | TGTGCCAGCAGCCTAGGGACAGGGATTTACGAGCAGTACTTC | CASSLGTGIYEQYF
TRBJ1-6 | . | . | TRBV5-1 | TGCGCCAGCAGCTTGGTACAGGGCGATGGGTCACCCCTCCACTTT | CASSLVQGDGSPLHF
TRBJ2-1 | TRBD2 | . | TRBV11-2 | TGTGCCAGCAGATGGAGCGGGAGGTCCTCCTACAATGAGCAGTTCTTC | CASRWSGRSSYNEQFF
TRBJ2-2 | . | . | TRBV6-5 | TGTGCCAGCAGCGCGACCGGGGAGCTGTTTTTT | CASSATGELFF
TRBJ2-3 | TRBD1 | . | TRBV6-5 | TGTGCCAGCAGTTCCCGAGGACAGGGGTTCACAGATACGCAGTATTTT | CASSSRGQGFTDTQYF